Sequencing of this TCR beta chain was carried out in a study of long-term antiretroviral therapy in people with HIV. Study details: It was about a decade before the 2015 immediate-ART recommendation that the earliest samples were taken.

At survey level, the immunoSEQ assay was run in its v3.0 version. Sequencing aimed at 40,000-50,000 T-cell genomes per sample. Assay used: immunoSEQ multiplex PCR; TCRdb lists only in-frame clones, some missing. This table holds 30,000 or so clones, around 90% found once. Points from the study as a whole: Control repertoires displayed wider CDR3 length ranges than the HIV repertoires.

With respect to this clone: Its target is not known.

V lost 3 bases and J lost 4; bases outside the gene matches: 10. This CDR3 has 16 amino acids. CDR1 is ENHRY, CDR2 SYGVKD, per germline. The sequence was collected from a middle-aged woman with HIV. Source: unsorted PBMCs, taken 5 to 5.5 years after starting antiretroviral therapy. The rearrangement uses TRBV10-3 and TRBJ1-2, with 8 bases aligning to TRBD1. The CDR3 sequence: CAISDGQGVASYGYTF. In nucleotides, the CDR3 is TGTGCCATCAGTGATGGACAGGGCGTAGCCTCCTATGGCTACACCTTC.